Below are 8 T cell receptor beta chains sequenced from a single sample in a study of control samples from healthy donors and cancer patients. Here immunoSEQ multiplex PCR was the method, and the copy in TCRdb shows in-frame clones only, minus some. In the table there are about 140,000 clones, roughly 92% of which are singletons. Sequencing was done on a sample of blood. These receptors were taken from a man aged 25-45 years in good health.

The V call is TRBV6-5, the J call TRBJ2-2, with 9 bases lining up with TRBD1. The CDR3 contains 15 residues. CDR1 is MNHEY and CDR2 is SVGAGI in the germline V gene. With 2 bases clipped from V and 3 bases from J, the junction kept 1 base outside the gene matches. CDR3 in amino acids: CASSYDRGDTGELFF. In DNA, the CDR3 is TGTGCCAGCAGTTACGACAGGGGGGACACCGGGGAGCTGTTTTTT.

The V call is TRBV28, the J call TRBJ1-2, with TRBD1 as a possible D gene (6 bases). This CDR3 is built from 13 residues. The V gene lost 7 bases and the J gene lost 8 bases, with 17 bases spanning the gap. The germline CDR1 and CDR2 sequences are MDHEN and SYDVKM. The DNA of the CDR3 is TGTGCCAGCACCTCAGGGGCCTTGGTAGGCTACACCTTC. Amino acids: CASTSGALVGYTF.

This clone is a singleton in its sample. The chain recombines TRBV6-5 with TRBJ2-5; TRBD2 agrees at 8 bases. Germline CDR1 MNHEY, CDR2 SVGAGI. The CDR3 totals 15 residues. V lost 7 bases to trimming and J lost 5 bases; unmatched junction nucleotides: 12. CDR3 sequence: CASMPLSGSLETQYF. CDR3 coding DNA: TGTGCCAGCATGCCTTTGAGCGGGAGTTTGGAGACCCAGTACTTC.

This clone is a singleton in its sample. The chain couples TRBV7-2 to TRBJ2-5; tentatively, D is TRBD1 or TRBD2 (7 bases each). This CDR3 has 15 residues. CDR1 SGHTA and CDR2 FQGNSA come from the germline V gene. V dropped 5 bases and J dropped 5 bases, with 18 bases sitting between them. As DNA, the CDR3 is TGTGCCAGCAGCCCTTCAGGGAGGGGGCAGGAGACCCAGTACTTC. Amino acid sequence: CASSPSGRGQETQYF.

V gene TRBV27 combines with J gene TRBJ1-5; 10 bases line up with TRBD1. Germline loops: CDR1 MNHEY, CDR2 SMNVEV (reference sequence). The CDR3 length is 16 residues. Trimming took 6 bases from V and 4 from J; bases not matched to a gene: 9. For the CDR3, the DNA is TGTGCCAGCAGCCCGTGGGGGACAGGGGTTAATCAGCCCCAGCATTTT. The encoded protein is CASSPWGTGVNQPQHF.

CDR3 nucleotides: TGTGCCACACGGGGGTCCTACAATGAGCAGTTCTTC. Translation: CATRGSYNEQFF. The chain combines TRBV10-3 with TRBJ2-1; D might be TRBD2 (6 bases). Trimming took off 10 bases at V and 1 base at J, with 8 bases between the two ends. CDR3 length: 12 amino acids. Per germline, CDR1 ENHRY and CDR2 SYGVKD.

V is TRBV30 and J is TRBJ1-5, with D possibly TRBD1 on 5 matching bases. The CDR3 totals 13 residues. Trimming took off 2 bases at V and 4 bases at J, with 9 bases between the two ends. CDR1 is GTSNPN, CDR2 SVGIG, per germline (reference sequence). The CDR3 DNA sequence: TGTGCCTGGAGTTTCCAGGGAAATCAGCCCCAGCATTTT. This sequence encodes CAWSFQGNQPQHF.

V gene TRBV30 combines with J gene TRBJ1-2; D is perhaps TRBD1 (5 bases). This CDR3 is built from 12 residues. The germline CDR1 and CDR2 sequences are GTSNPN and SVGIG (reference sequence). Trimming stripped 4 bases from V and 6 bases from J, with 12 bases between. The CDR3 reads CAWTPGDDGYTF. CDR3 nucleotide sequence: TGTGCCTGGACGCCCGGGGACGATGGCTACACCTTC.